The clone carrying this TCR beta chain was counted only a few times. This CDR3 has 14 amino acids. Looked up from germline, CDR1 is SGHTA and CDR2 is FQGNSA. V gave up 5 bases and J gave up 0 bases; unmatched junction bases: 2. Patients in Seattle were enrolled during active infection, then followed longitudinally. Profiled with immunoSEQ multiplex PCR; TCRdb holds only in-frame clones, not every one. The repertoire has approximately 150,000 clones, roughly 84% of them found once; the top ten carry about 5.8%. The sample originates from a study of blood T cell repertoires in COVID-19. At the level of the study: Spain, Italy and the United States supplied samples that represented acute and convalescent COVID-19.

The chain recombines TRBV7-2 with TRBJ2-3, with 7 positions matching TRBD1. The origin of this receptor is a woman in her fifties or sixties with COVID-19, enrolled during active disease. The sequenced sample consisted of peripheral blood. DNA for the CDR3: TGTGCCAGCAGCCCGGGACAGAGCACAGATACGCAGTATTTT. This codes for CASSPGQSTDTQYF.